This T cell receptor beta chain was captured in a study of vaccination effects on CD4 cells after COVID-19. Trimming took off 0 bases at V and 4 bases at J, with 12 bases between the two ends. CDR3 length equals 16 residues. Germline V gives CDR1 MNHNS, CDR2 SASEGT. As for this clone: Its matching antigen is unknown.

ViraFEST expansion of antigen-specific CD4+ T cells with viral peptide pools preceded sequencing. Isolating CD4+ T cells followed around nine days of culture. No vaccinee had earlier SARS-CoV-2 infection, and nucleocapsid antibodies were negative. Measured with immunoSEQ multiplex PCR; TCRdb has only the in-frame clones, and not every one. This table has around 63,000 clones, approximately 71% appearing once. The origin of this receptor is a human donor who received a COVID-19 vaccine. This chain links TRBV6-1 with TRBJ1-4; D unresolved. The sample in question was CD4+ T cells from PBMCs cultured with HCoV-OC43 spike peptides, obtained before COVID-19 vaccination. Subset given: HCoV-OC43 spike overlapping peptide pool stimulation. DNA of the CDR3: TGTGCCAGCAGTGAAGCAGGGCGGAAAATTAATGAAAAACTGTTTTTT. It yields the protein CASSEAGRKINEKLFF.